The clone carrying this T cell receptor beta chain was observed at least ten times. Its specificity is not known. Germline V gene sequence: CDR1 MNHEY, CDR2 SMNVEV (reference sequence). Trimming shortened V by 2 bases and J by 2 bases, and 9 bases separated the two germline ends. The CDR3 runs to 14 residues. MiXCR was run by TCRdb on the multiplex PCR reads, yielding one entry per CDR3 protein. The sample records about 130,000 distinct CDR3 sequences, 15% to 20% being singletons. Samples came from axillary lymph nodes draining the breast cancer. The sample belongs to a study of breast tumors, draining lymph nodes, adjacent tissues. Broader study findings: Most tumor T cells seemingly derive from lymph node, then expand in tumor. Luminal-like breast cancer showed significantly higher tumor–nontumor repertoire similarity than basal-like. Compared with lymph nodes, tumors were less diverse; compared with nontumor tissue, more. The lymph node origin of tumor T cells was framed as consistent with a hypothesis, not demonstrated.

This clonotype was sampled from a female donor with breast cancer. Some clones in this sample may be carry-over from other donors' samples. The source material was axillary lymph node tissue. The chain carries TRBV27 and TRBJ2-5; D is unclear. CDR3 protein: CASSLDRRQETQYF. CDR3 in DNA: TGTGCCAGCAGTTTAGATCGCCGGCAAGAGACCCAGTACTTC.